In this sample, the clone carrying this T cell receptor (beta chain) turned up many times. Its antigen is not identified. The data originate from a study of post-analysis software for immune sequencing data. The wider study: The disease courses spanned relapsing-remitting, secondary progressive and progressive-relapsing forms of multiple sclerosis.

Study results and limitations: Patients showed TRBV5-6, TRBV5-1 and TRBV20-1 among roughly 5 TRBV segments more frequent than in controls.

cDNA libraries of TCR beta carried unique molecular identifiers. cDNA molecules numbering 400,000 to 550,000 came from roughly 1 to 10 million T cells. One entry per CDR3 protein, called by TCRdb with MiXCR from the PCR reads. This table has roughly 170,000 distinct CDR3 sequences, around 28% appearing once. V dropped 4 bases and J dropped 7 bases, with 14 bases sitting between them. CDR3 size: 14 residues. Germline assignment: CDR1 SNHLY and CDR2 FYNNEI. This chain links TRBV2 with TRBJ1-5; TRBD1 might be the D (5 bases). Input material: blood. The receptor was derived from a girl under 18 with multiple sclerosis. In DNA, the CDR3 is TGTGCCAGCAGTGCCGAAGCCAGGGAGCAGCCCCAGCATTTT. Amino acid sequence: CASSAEAREQPQHF. Looking up the rest from reference TRBV2 and TRBJ1-5 gives the full variable domain: EPEVTQTPSHQVTQMGQEVILRCVPISNHLYFYWYRQILGQKVEFLVSFYNNEISEKSEIFDDQFSVERPDGSNFTLKIRSTKLEDSAMYFCASSAEAREQPQHFGDGTRLSIL.